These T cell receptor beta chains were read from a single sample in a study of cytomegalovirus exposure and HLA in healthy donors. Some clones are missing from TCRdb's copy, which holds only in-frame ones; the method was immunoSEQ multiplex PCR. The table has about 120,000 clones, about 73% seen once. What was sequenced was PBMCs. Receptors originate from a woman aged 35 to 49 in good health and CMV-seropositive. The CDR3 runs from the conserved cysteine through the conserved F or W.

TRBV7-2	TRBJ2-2	CASSSVLAFTGELFF
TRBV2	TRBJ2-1	CASRPWTSNEQFF
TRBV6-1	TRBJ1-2	CATQRPGQGAGGYTF
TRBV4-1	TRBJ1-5	CASSQDLSLIRQPQHF
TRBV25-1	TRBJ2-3	CASSETGADTQYF
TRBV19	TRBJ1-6	CASMRQGENNSPLHF
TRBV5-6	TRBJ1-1	CASSLVTGGAFF
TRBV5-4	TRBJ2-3	CASSLTGTGGTDTQYF
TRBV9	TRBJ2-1	CASSVGSGSYNEQFF
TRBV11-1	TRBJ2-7	CASSSTVSYEQYF
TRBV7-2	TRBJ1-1	CASSLQGSTEAFF
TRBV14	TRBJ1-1	CASSVQAGTEAFF
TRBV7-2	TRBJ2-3	CASSLDLEGPRGAQYF
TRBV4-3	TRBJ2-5	CASSQELSQETQYF
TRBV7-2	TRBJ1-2	CASSFTRYGYTF
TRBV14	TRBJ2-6	CASSRSQGTGANVLTF
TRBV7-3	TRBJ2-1	CASSLGTGNGEQFF
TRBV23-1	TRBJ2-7	CASSQSRGFYEQYF
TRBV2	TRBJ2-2	CAARGGSTGELFF
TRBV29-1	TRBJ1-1	CSVVWAANTEAFF
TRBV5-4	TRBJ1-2	CASSLDIGYGYTF
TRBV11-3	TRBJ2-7	CASSLVRGDREFGEQYF
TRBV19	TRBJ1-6	CASRHRGGSYNSPLHF
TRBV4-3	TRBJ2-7	CASSQDGEVGAYEQYF
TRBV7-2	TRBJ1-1	CASITDRDNTEAFF
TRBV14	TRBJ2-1	CASSQAGLAGLNEQFF
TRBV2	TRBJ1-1	CASSRQGAEAFF
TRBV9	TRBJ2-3	CASSTTGTDTQYF
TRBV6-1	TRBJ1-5	CASSDQQASWEPQHF
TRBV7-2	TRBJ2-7	CASSSTPRVSYEQYF
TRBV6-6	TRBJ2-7	CASSYSDRVGDEQYF
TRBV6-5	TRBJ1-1	CASSNPGHTEAFF
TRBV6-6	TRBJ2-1	CASSGGSRQFF
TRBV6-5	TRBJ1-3	CASSLTGSGNTIYF
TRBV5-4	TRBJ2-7	CASSLASGGEQYF
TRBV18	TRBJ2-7	CASSPATILTGDEQYF
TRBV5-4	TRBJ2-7	CASSTGQGYYEQYF
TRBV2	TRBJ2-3	CASSEYGVAGAPSTDTQYF
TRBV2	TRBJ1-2	CASSPSGDGYTF
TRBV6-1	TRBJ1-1	CASSERVAFF
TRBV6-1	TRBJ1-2	CASQTANYGYTF
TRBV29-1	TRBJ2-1	CSVAGTVYSYNEQFF
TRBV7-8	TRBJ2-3	CASSSWTGNTDTQYF
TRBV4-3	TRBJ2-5	CASSPSSGRSFETQYF
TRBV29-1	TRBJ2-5	CSVLERTGSQYF
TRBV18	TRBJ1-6	CASSPYGTGNSPLHF
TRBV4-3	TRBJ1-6	CASSQDKLLDSPLHF
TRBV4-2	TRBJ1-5	CASSQTGTGDQPQHF
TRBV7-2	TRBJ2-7	CASSFRSEAYYEQYF
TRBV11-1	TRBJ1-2	CASSFNSNGYTF
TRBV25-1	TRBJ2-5	CASRTGGETQYF
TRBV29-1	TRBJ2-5	CSVEAGGMETQYF
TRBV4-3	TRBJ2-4	CASSQDSRQQNIQYF
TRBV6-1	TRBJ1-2	CASSATVSYGYTF
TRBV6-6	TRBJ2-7	CASRGTGEAPYEQYF
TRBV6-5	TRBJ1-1	CASSYQRQNTEAFF
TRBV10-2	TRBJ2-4	CASTSGTGGIQYF
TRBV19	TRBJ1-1	CASRLRGNTEAFF
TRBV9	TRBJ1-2	CASTPTFDYGYTF
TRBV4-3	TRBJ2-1	CASSQGRGNEQFF